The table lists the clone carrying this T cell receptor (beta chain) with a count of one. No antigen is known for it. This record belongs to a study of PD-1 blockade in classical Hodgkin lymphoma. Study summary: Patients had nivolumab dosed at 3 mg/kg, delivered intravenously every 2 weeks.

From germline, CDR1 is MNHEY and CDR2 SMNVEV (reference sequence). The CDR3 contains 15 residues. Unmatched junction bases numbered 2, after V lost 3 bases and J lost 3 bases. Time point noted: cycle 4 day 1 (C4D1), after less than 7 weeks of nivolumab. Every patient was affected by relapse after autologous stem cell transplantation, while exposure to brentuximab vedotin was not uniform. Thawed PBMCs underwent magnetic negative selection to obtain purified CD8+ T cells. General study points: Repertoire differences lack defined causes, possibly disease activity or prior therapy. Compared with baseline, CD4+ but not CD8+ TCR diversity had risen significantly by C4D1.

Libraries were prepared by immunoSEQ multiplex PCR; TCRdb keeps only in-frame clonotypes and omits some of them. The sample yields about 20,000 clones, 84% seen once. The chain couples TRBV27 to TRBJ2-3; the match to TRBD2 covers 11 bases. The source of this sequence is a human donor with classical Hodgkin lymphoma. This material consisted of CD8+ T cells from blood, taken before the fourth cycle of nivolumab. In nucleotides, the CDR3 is TGTGCCAGCAGTTTGGCTAGCGGGGGGACAGATACGCAGTATTTT. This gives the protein CASSLASGGTDTQYF.